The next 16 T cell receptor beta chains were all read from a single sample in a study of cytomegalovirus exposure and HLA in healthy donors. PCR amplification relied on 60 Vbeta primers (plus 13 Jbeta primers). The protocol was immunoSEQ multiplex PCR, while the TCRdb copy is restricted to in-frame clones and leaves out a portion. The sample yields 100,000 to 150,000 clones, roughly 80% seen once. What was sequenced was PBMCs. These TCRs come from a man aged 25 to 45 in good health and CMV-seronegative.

CDR3 in DNA: TGTGCCAGCTCCTGGGAGGGAGGGGAGTTGACCCAGTACTTC. Amino acid sequence: CASSWEGGELTQYF. The chain combines TRBV2 with TRBJ2-5, with 7 bases matching TRBD2. CDR3 length: 14 amino acids. The germline V gene has CDR1 SNHLY and CDR2 FYNNEI. Losses at the gene ends were 8 bases for V and 7 bases for J; bases not matched to a gene: 13.

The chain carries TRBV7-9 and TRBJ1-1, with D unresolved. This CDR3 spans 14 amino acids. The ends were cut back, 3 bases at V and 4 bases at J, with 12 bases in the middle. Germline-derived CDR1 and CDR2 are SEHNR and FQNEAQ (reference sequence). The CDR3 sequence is CASSFDGGGTEAFF. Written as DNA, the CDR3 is TGTGCCAGCAGCTTCGATGGAGGTGGCACTGAAGCTTTCTTT.

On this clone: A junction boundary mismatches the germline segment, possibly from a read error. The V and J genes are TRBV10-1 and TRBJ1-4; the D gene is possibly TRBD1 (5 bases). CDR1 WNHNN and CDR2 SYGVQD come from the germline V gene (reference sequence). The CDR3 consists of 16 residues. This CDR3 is CTSSDGTGATNEKLFF. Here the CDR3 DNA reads TGCACCAGCAGTGACGGAACTGGGGCTACTAATGAAAAACTGTTTTTT.

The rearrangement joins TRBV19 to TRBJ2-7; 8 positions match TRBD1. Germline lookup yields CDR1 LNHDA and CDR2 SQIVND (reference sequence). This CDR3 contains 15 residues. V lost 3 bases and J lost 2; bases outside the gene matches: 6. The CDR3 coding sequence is TGTGCCAGTAGTATTCTAGGACAGGGTACCTACGAGCAGTACTTC. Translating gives CASSILGQGTYEQYF.

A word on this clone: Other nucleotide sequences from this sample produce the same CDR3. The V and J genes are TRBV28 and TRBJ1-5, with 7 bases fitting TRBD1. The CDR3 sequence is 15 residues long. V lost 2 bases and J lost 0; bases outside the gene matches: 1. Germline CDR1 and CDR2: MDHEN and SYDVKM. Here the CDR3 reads CASSLTGVSNQPQHF. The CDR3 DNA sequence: TGTGCCAGCAGTTTAACAGGGGTTAGCAATCAGCCCCAGCATTTT.

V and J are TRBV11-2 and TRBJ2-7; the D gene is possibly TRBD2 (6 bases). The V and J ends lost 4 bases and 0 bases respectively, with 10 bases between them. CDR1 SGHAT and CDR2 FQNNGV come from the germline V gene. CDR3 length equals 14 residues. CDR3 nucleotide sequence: TGTGCCAGCAGCTCGGGACTCATCTCCTACGAGCAGTACTTC. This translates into CASSSGLISYEQYF.

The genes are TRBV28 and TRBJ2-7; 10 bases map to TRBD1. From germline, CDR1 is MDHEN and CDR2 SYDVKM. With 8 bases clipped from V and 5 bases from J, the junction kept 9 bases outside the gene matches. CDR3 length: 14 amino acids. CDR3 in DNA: TGTGCCAGCTGTTGGGGGACAGGGGTCCACGAGCAGTACTTC. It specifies CASCWGTGVHEQYF.

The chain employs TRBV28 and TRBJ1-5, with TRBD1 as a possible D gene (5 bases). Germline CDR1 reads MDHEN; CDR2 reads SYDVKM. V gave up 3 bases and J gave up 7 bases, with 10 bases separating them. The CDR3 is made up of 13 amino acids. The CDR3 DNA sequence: TGTGCCAGCAGTTTCCAGGGAAGGCAGCCCCAGCATTTT. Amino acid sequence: CASSFQGRQPQHF. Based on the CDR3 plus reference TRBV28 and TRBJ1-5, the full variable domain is DVKVTQSSRYLVKRTGEKVFLECVQDMDHENMFWYRQDPGLGLRLIYFSYDVKMKEKGDIPEGYSVSREKKERFSLILESASTNQTSMYLCASSFQGRQPQHFGDGTRLSIL.

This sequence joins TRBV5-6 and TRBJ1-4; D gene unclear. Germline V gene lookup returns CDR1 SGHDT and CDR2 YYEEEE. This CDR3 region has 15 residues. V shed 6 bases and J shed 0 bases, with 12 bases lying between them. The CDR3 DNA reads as TGTGCCAGCACCGCGAGTACCTCAACTAATGAAAAACTGTTTTTT. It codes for CASTASTSTNEKLFF.

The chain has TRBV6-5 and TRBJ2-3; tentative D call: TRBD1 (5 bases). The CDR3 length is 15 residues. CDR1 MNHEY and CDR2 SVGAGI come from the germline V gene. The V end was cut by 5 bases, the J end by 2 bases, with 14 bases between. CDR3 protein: CASSLKQGITDTQYF. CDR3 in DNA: TGTGCCAGCAGTCTAAAGCAGGGTATCACAGATACGCAGTATTTT.

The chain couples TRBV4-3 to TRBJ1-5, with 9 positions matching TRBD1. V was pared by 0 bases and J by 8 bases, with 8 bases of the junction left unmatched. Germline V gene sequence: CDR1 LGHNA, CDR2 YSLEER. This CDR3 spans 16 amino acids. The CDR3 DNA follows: TGCGCCAGCAGCCAAGATTTGGGGACAGGGTTGGAGCCCCAGCATTTT. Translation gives CASSQDLGTGLEPQHF.

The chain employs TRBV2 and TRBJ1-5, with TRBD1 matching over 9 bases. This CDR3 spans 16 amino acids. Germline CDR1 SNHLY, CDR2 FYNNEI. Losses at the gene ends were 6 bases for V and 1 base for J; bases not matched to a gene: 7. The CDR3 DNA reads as TGTGCCAGCAGGGCGGACAGGGGTGGAAGCAATCAGCCCCAGCATTTT. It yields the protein CASRADRGGSNQPQHF. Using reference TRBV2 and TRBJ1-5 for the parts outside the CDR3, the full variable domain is EPEVTQTPSHQVTQMGQEVILRCVPISNHLYFYWYRQILGQKVEFLVSFYNNEISEKSEIFDDQFSVERPDGSNFTLKIRSTKLEDSAMYFCASRADRGGSNQPQHFGDGTRLSIL.

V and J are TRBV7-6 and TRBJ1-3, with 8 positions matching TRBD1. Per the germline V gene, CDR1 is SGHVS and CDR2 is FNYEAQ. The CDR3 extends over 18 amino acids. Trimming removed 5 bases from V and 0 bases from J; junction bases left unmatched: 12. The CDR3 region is CASSLQQFTGGSGNTIYF. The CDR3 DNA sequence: TGTGCCAGCAGCCTACAACAATTCACAGGGGGCTCTGGAAACACCATATATTTT.

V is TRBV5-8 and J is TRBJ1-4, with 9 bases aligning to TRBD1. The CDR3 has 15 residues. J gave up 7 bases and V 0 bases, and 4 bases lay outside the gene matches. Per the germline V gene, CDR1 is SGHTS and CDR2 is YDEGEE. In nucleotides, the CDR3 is TGTGCCAGCAGCTTGGACAGGGGGCGAGGTGAAAAACTGTTTTTT. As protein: CASSLDRGRGEKLFF.

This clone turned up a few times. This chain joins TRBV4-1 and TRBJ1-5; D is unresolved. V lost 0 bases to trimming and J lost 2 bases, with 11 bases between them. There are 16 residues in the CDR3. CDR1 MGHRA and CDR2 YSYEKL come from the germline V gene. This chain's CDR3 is CASSQDSGIGNQPQHF. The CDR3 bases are TGCGCCAGCAGCCAAGATTCGGGGATAGGCAATCAGCCCCAGCATTTT.

For the CDR3, the DNA is TGTGCCAGCGTACTAGGACCCGCCATCGAGCAGTACTTC. It is translated as CASVLGPAIEQYF. V usage is TRBV6-1 and J usage is TRBJ2-7, with a tentative D call TRBD2 (5 bases). Trimming shortened V by 8 bases and J by 6 bases, and 17 bases separated the two germline ends. CDR1 and CDR2 from the germline V gene are MNHNS and SASEGT. There are 13 residues in the CDR3.